One sample yielded the 8 T cell receptor beta chains listed below, sequenced in a study of blood T cell repertoires in COVID-19. This table comes from immunoSEQ multiplex PCR, and its TCRdb copy is limited to in-frame clones, with some not included. This table holds approximately 92,000 clones, over 80% found once. Sequencing was carried out using peripheral blood. These receptor sequences come from a man between 65 and 80 years old with active or convalescent COVID-19.

The chain recombines TRBV7-9 with TRBJ2-5, with D perhaps matching TRBD2 (6 bases). V was cut by 0 bases and J by 3 bases, with 11 bases left in between. From germline, CDR1 is SEHNR and CDR2 FQNEAQ (reference sequence). The CDR3 totals 15 residues. The chain's CDR3 is CASSLARDFKETQYF. The DNA of the CDR3 is TGTGCCAGCAGCTTAGCCAGGGACTTTAAAGAGACCCAGTACTTC.

The CDR3 DNA reads TGTGCCAGCAGCCCTAGCGGCTTTCCCTACGAGCAGTACTTC. Amino acids: CASSPSGFPYEQYF. V is TRBV28 and J is TRBJ2-7; 7 bases line up with TRBD2. The J segment lost 2 bases and the V segment lost 6 bases, leaving 7 bases of the junction unmatched. This CDR3 spans 14 amino acids. Germline V CDR1 and CDR2: MDHEN, SYDVKM.

In its sample, this clone was seen a few times. The V gene is TRBV12-3 or TRBV12-4, the J gene TRBJ1-3, with 8 bases matching TRBD1. J was trimmed by 8 bases and V by 7 bases; bases with no gene match: 4. The CDR3 is 12 residues long. CDR3 sequence (DNA): TGTGCCAGCAACGACAGGGGAGACACCATATATTTT. Residues: CASNDRGDTIYF.

This chain uses TRBV24-1 with TRBJ2-3, with D perhaps matching TRBD2 (5 bases). Germline loops: CDR1 KGHDR, CDR2 SFDVKD. Trimming took 3 bases from V and 2 from J, leaving 8 bases between them. The CDR3 totals 14 residues. CDR3 DNA: TGTGCCACCAGTGATAGCGGTTTCACAGATACGCAGTATTTT. Translating it yields CATSDSGFTDTQYF.

V and J are TRBV6-6 and TRBJ2-5, with D perhaps matching TRBD1 (7 bases). Trimming removed 1 base from V and 5 bases from J, with 17 bases in between. The CDR3 runs 16 residues. The V gene's germline CDR1 is MNHNY and CDR2 SVGAGI (reference sequence). This CDR3 reads CASSYYPRGAVETQYF. The CDR3 DNA is TGTGCCAGCAGTTACTACCCCAGGGGGGCGGTGGAGACCCAGTACTTC.

The rearrangement uses TRBV6-5 and TRBJ2-7; D might be TRBD2 (6 bases). The CDR3 loop spans 12 amino acids. CDR1 MNHEY and CDR2 SVGAGI come from the germline V gene. The V gene lost 7 bases and the J gene lost 0 bases, with 7 bases spanning the gap. CDR3 nucleotides: TGTGCCAGCACGGGGGTCTCCTACGAGCAGTACTTC. As protein: CASTGVSYEQYF.

The chain carries TRBV30 and TRBJ1-5; D not resolved. Trimming cost V 5 bases and J 2 bases, with 10 bases left between them. Germline V gene data show CDR1 as GTSNPN and CDR2 as SVGIG (reference sequence). This CDR3 has 13 residues. The CDR3 is CAWRRKGNQPQHF. CDR3 coding DNA: TGTGCCTGGCGGAGGAAAGGCAATCAGCCCCAGCATTTT.

This clone was counted between two and nine times. CDR3 sequence (DNA): TGTGCCACCAAATGGGACAGGGCGAACACTGAAGCTTTCTTT. This translates into CATKWDRANTEAFF. This chain uses TRBV15 with TRBJ1-1; 9 nucleotides line up with TRBD1. This CDR3 comprises 14 residues. V trimming: 7 bases; J trimming: 1 base; junction bases outside the gene matches: 4. The V gene's germline CDR1 is LNHNV and CDR2 YYDKDF (reference sequence). The variable domain in full, completed from reference TRBV15 and TRBJ1-1, reads DAMVIQNPRYQVTQFGKPVTLSCSQTLNHNVMYWYQQKSSQAPKLLFHYYDKDFNNEADTPDNFQSRRPNTSFCFLDIRSPGLGDTAMYLCATKWDRANTEAFFGQGTRLTVV.